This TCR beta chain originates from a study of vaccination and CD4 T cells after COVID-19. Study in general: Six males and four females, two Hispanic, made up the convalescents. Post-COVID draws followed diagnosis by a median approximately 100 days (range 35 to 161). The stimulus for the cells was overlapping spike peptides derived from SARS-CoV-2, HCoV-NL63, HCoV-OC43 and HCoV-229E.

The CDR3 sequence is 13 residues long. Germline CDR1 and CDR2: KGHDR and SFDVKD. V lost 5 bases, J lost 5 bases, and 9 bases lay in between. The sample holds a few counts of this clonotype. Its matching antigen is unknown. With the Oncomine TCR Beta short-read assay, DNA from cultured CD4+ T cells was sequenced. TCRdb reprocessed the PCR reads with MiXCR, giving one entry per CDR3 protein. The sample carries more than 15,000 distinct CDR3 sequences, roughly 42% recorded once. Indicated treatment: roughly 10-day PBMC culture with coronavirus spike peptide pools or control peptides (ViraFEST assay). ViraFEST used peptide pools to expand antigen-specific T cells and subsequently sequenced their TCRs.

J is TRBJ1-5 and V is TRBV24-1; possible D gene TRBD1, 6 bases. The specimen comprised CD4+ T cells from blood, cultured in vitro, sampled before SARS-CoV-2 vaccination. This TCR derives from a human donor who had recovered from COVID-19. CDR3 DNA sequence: TGTGCCACCAGTGGAAGGGGGTATCAGCCCCAGCATTTT. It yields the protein CATSGRGYQPQHF.